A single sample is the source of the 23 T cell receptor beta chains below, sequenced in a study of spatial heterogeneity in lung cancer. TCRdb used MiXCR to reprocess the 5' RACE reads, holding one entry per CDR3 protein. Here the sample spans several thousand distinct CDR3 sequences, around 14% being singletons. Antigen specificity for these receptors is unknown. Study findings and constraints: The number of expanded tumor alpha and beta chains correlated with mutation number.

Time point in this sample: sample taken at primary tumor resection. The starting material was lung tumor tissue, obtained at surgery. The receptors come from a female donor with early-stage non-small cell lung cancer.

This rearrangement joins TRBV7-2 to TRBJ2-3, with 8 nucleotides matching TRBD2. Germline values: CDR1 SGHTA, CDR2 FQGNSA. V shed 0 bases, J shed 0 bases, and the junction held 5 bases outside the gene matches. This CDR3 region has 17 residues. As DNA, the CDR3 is TGTGCCAGCAGCTTAGCTACTAGCGGATTTAGCACAGATACGCAGTATTTT. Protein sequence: CASSLATSGFSTDTQYF.

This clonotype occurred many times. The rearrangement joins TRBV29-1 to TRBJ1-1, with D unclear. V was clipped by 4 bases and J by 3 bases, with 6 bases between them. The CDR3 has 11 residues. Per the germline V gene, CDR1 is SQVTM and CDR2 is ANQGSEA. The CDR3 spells CSVGRDTEAFF. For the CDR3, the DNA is TGCAGCGTTGGACGTGACACTGAAGCTTTCTTT.

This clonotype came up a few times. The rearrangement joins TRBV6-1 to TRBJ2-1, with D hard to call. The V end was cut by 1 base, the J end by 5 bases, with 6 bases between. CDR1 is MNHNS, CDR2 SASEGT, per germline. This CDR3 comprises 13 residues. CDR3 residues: CASSEGAHNEQFF. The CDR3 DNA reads TGTGCCAGCAGTGAAGGGGCACACAATGAGCAGTTCTTC.

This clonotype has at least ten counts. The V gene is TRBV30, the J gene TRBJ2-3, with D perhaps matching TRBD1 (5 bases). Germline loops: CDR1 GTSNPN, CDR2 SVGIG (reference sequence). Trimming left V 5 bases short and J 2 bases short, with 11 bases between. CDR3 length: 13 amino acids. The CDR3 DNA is TGTGCCTGGCAGACAGATTACACAGATACGCAGTATTTT. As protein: CAWQTDYTDTQYF. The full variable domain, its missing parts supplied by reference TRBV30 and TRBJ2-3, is SQTIHQWPATLVQPVGSPLSLECTVEGTSNPNLYWYRQAAGRGLQLLFYSVGIGQISSEVPQNLSASRPQDRQFILSSKKLLLSDSGFYLCAWQTDYTDTQYFGPGTRLTVL.

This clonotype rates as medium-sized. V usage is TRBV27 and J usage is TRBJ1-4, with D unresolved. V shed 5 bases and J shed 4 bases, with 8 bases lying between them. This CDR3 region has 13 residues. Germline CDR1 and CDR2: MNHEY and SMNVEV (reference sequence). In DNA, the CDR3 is TGTGCCAGCAGTCCCAGAGATAATGAAAAACTGTTTTTT. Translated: CASSPRDNEKLFF.

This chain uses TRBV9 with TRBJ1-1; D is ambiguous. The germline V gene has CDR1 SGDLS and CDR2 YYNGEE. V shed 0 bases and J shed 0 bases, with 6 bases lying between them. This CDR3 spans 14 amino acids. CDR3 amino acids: CASSVGGVNTEAFF. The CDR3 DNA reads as TGTGCCAGCAGCGTAGGTGGAGTGAACACTGAAGCTTTCTTT.

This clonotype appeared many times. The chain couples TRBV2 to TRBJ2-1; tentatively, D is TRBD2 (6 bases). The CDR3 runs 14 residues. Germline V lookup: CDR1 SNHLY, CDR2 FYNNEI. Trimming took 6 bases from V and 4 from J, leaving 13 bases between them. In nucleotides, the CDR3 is TGTGCCAGCAGGGAAACACTAGCTTACAATGAGCAGTTCTTC. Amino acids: CASRETLAYNEQFF.

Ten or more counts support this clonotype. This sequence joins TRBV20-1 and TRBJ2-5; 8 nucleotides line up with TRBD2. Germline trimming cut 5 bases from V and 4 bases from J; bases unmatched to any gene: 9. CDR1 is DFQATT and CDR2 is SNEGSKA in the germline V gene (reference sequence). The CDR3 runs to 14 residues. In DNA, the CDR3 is TGCAGTGCTCGCCTTGCGGGGGGTTTAGAGACCCAGTACTTC. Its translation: CSARLAGGLETQYF.

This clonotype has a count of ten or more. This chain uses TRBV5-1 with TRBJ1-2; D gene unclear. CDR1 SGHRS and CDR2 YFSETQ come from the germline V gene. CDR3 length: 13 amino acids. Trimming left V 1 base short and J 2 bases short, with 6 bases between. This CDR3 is CASSLLGNYGYTF. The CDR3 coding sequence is TGCGCCAGCAGCTTGCTCGGAAACTATGGCTACACCTTC.

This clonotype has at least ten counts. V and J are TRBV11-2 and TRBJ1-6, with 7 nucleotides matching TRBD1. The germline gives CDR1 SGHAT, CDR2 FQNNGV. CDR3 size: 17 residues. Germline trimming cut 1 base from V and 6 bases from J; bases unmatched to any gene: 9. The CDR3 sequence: CASSLARSGQSNSPLHF. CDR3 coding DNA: TGTGCCAGCAGCTTAGCTAGGTCGGGACAGTCTAATTCACCCCTCCACTTT.

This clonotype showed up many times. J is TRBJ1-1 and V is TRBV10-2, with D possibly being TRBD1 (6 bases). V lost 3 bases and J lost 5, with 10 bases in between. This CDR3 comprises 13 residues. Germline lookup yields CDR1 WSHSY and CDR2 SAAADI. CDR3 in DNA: TGCGCCAGCAGTGATCAGGGGCGAACTGAAGCTTTCTTT. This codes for CASSDQGRTEAFF.

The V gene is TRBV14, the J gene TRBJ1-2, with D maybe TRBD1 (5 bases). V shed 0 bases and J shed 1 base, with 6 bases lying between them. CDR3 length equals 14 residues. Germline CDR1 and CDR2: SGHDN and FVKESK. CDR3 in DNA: TGTGCCAGCAGCCAAGATCAGGGTAACTATGGCTACACCTTC. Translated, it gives CASSQDQGNYGYTF.

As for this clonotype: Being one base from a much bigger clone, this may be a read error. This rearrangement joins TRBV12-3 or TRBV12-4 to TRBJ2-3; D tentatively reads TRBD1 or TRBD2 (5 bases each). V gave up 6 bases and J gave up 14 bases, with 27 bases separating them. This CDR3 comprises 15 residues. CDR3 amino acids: CASSLEIVRDARRYF. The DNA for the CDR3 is TGTGCCAGCAGCCTGGAAATTGTTCGGGACGCGCGCCGGTATTTT.

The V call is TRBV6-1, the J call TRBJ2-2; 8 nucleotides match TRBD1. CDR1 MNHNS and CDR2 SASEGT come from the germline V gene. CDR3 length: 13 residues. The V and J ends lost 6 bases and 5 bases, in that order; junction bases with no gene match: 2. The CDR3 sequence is CASRTGETGELFF. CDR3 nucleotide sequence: TGTGCCAGCAGGACAGGGGAAACCGGGGAGCTGTTTTTT.

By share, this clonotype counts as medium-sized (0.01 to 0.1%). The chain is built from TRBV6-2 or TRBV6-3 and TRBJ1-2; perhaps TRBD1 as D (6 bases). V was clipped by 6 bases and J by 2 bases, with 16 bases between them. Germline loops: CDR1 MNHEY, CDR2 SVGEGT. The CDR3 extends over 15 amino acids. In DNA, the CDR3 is TGTGCCAGCAGAGGGCCCGGGGGCCCCAACTATGGCTACACCTTC. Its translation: CASRGPGGPNYGYTF.

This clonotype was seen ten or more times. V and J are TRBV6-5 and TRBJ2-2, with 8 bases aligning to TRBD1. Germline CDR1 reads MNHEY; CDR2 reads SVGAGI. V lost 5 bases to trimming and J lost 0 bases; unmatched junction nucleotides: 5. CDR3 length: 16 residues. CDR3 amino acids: CASSLGQGTNTGELFF. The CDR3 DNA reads TGTGCCAGCAGTCTTGGACAGGGTACGAACACCGGGGAGCTGTTTTTT.

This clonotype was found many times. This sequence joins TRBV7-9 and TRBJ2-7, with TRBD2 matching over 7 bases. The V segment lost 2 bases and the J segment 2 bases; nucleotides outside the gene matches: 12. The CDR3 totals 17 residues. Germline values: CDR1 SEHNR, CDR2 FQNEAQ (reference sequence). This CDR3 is CASSLSGGGGRPYEQYF. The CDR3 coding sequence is TGTGCCAGCAGCTTATCAGGCGGGGGTGGAAGGCCCTACGAGCAGTACTTC.

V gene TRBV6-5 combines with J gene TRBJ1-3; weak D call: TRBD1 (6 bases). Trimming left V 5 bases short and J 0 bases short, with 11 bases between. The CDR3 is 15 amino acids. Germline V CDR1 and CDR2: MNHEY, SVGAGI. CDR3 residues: CASSQQGFSGNTIYF. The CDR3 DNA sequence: TGTGCCAGCAGTCAACAGGGCTTCTCTGGAAACACCATATATTTT.

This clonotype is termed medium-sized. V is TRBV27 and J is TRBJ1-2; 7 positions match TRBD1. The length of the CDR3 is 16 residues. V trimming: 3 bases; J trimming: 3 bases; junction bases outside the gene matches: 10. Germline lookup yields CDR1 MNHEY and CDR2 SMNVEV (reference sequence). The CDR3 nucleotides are TGTGCCAGCAGTTTCATTACAGGGGTAGAGTACTATGGCTACACCTTC. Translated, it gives CASSFITGVEYYGYTF.

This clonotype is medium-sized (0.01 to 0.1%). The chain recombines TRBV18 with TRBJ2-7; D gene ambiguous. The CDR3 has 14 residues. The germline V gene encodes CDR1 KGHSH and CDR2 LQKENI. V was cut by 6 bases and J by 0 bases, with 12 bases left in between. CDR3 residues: CASSPTLGSYEQYF. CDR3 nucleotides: TGTGCCAGCTCTCCCACTCTGGGCTCCTACGAGCAGTACTTC.

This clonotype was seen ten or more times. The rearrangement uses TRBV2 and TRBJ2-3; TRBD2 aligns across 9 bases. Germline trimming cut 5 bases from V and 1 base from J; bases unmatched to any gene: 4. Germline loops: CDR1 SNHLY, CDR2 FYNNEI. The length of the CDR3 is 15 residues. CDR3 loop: CASSPAGGRTDTQYF. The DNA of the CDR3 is TGTGCCAGCAGTCCAGCGGGGGGTCGCACAGATACGCAGTATTTT.

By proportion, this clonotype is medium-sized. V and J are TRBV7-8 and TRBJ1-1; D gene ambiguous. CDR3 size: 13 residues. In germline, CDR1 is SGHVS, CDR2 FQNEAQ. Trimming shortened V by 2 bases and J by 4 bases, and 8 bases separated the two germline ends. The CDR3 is CASSLQAGTEAFF. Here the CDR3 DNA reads TGTGCCAGCAGCTTACAGGCCGGCACTGAAGCTTTCTTT.

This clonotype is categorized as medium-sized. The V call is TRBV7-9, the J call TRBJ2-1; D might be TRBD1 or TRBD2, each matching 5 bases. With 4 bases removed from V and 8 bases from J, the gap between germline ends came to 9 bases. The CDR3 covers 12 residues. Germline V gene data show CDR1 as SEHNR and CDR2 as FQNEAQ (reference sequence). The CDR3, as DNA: TGTGCCAGCAGCTCTAGAGGGGATGAGCAGTTCTTC. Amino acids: CASSSRGDEQFF.